The TCR beta chain described here comes from a study of CD8 T cells in ankylosing spondylitis (dated by TCRdb to the late 2010s). In the study overall: The study profiled T cell receptor beta repertoires in healthy donors and ankylosing spondylitis patients to find disease-linked TCR variants. The full study cohort comprised 20 to 30 ankylosing spondylitis patients and over 95 healthy donors. Peripheral blood was sampled, and synovial fluid was additionally collected from ankylosing spondylitis patients.

Reads for this sample came from an Illumina HiSeq 2500. Quantitative 5'-RACE with molecular barcodes was the method used to prepare the TCR beta libraries. In the authors' own workflow: To identify disease-linked TCR variants, a new computational method was used, one built on a probabilistic model of VDJ rearrangement. TCRdb passed the public sequencing reads through fastp at Q25 and MiXCR, retaining productive beta sequences. A single entry per CDR3 protein holds the most common genes and DNA from its merged rows. These V and J calls are TCRdb output, not the study's own analysis. The sample yields around 230,000 distinct CDR3 sequences; roughly 8.6% were counted once. Under 7.5% of the sample is taken by the ten largest. In this sample, this clonotype turned up many times. Its antigen has not been determined. No per-base quality is available; no much larger clone lies one base away. V and J are trimmed by 0 bases and 6 bases, and the gene matches miss 7 bases of the junction. In the germline V gene, CDR1 corresponds to SGHRS and CDR2 to YFSETQ. Including cysteine and phenylalanine, the CDR3 has 16 amino acids. Only the CDR3 DNA stays, 48 bases, in frame from base 1.

What the authors observed across the whole study: Blood from ankylosing spondylitis patients appeared to be characterized by a TCR beta motif made up of several highly homologous amino acid variants. The disease-linked clones had a CD8+ phenotype and were found at relatively low frequencies in peripheral blood. Significant enrichment of the disease-linked clones was reported in matched synovial fluid samples from ankylosing spondylitis patients. Some TCR beta motif variants had previously been reported in synovial fluid and blood of reactive arthritis patients, which suggested common disease-initiation mechanisms.

The sequence links TRBV5-1 to TRBJ1-5, with 9 bases in between that match TRBD1. The clonotype originates from a male donor with ankylosing spondylitis or in good health (not recorded which). Sequenced: blood, either unsorted or a sorted T cell fraction (not recorded which). This receptor has the CDR3 CASSLEGTGIGQPQHF. In nucleotides, the sequence is TGCGCCAGCAGCTTGGAAGGGACAGGGATAGGTCAGCCCCAGCATTTT.